The T cell receptor beta chain under discussion was sequenced for a study of cytomegalovirus exposure and HLA in healthy donors. PCR was performed using 60 Vbeta and 13 Jbeta primers. Produced via immunoSEQ multiplex PCR; TCRdb's table is partial and in-frame only. The sample has 130,000 to 150,000 clones; under 70% are singletons. In regard to this clone: The antigen is unknown.

Points from the study as a whole: Some TCR beta chains (about 180 of them) were listed as cytomegalovirus-associated.

This CDR3 has 14 residues. Trimming took off 2 bases at V and 1 base at J, with 8 bases between the two ends. Germline-derived CDR1 and CDR2 are SGHNT and YENEEA. The chain uses TRBV11-3 and TRBJ1-1; the D is unclear. The clonotype originates from a woman in her thirties in good health and CMV-seropositive. The sequencing input was PBMCs. The CDR3 DNA reads TGTGCCAGCAGCTTATTCGGGGAGAACACTGAAGCTTTCTTT. Amino acids: CASSLFGENTEAFF.